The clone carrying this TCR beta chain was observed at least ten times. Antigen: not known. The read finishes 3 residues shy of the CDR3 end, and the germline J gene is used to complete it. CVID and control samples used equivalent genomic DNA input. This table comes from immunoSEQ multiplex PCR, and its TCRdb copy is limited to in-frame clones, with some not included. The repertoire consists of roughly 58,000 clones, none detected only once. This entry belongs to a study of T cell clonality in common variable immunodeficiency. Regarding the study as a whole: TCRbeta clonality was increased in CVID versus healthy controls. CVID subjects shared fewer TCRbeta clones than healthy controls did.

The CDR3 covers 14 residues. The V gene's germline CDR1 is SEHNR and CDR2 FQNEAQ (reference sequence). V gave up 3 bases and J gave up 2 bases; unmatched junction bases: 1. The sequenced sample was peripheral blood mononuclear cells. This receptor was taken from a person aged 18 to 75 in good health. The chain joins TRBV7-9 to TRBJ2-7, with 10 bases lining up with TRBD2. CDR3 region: CASSLSGRAYEQYF. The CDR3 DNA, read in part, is TGTGCCAGCAGCTTGAGCGGGAGGGCCTACGAG.